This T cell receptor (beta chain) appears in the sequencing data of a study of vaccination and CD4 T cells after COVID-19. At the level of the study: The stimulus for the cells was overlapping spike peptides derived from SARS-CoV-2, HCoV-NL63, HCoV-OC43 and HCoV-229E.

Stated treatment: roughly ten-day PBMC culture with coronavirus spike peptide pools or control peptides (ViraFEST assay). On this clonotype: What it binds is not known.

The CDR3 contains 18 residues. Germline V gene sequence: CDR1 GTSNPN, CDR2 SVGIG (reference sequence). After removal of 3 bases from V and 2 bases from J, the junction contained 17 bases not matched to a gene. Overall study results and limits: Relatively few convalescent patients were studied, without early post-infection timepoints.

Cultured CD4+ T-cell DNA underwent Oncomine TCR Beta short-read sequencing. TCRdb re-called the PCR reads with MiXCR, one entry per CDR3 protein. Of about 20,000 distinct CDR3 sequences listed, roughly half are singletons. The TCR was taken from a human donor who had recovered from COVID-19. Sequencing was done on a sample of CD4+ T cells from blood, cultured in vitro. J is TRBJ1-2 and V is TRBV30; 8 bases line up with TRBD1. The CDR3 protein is CAWRPTLDRDSQNYGYTF. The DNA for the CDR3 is TGTGCCTGGAGACCCACATTGGACAGGGATTCCCAAAACTATGGCTACACCTTC. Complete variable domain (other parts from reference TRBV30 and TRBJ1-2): SQTIHQWPATLVQPVGSPLSLECTVEGTSNPNLYWYRQAAGRGLQLLFYSVGIGQISSEVPQNLSASRPQDRQFILSSKKLLLSDSGFYLCAWRPTLDRDSQNYGYTFGSGTRLTVV.